This passage covers 13 T cell receptor beta chains from one sample sequenced in a study of blood T cell repertoires in COVID-19. TCRdb's table, derived via immunoSEQ multiplex PCR, lists solely in-frame clones and lacks some. The table shows about 300,000 clones, with around nine tenths occurring only once. Sequenced material: peripheral blood. These TCRs come from a man between 70 and 80 years old with acute or convalescent COVID-19.

The V call is TRBV28, the J call TRBJ1-5, with D uncertain. CDR3 size: 14 residues. Trimming took off 1 base at V and 6 bases at J, with 10 bases between the two ends. In germline, CDR1 is MDHEN, CDR2 SYDVKM. The CDR3 loop is CASSLSLPGQPQHF. For the CDR3, the DNA is TGTGCCAGCAGTTTATCCCTACCGGGTCAGCCCCAGCATTTT.

The chain carries TRBV9 and TRBJ1-5; TRBD1 matches 8 bases. V lost 3 bases, J lost 11 bases, and 7 bases stayed unmatched. Germline V gene data show CDR1 as SGDLS and CDR2 as YYNGEE. CDR3 length equals 13 residues. Here the CDR3 reads CASSDRGWIAQHF. The CDR3 DNA is TGTGCCAGCAGCGACAGGGGGTGGATAGCCCAGCATTTT. Looking up the rest from reference TRBV9 and TRBJ1-5 gives the full variable domain: DSGVTQTPKHLITATGQRVTLRCSPRSGDLSVYWYQQSLDQGLQFLIQYYNGEERAKGNILERFSAQQFPDLHSELNLSSLELGDSALYFCASSDRGWIAQHFGDGTRLSIL.

V and J are TRBV29-1 and TRBJ2-2; possible D gene TRBD2, 6 bases. In germline, CDR1 is SQVTM, CDR2 ANQGSEA. V gave up 5 bases and J gave up 0 bases, with 13 bases separating them. There are 15 residues in the CDR3. CDR3 nucleotide sequence: TGCAGCGTTCGGAGGGAGACCTCGAACACCGGGGAGCTGTTTTTT. Encoded protein: CSVRRETSNTGELFF.

The rearrangement links TRBV7-3 to TRBJ1-4; TRBD1 is a possible D gene (5 bases). The V gene lost 2 bases and the J gene lost 8 bases, with 18 bases spanning the gap. The CDR3 spans 16 residues. Germline CDR1 reads SGHTA; CDR2 reads FQGTGA. CDR3 nucleotide sequence: TGTGCCAGCAGCTTAGGACACAGGCTAGTGGGGGAAAAACTGTTTTTT. This translates into CASSLGHRLVGEKLFF.

The chain recombines TRBV5-1 with TRBJ2-1, with TRBD2 matching 8 bases. Germline values: CDR1 SGHRS, CDR2 YFSETQ. The junction had 7 bases not matched to a gene; V was cut back by 2 bases and J by 6 bases. The length of the CDR3 is 15 residues. CDR3 amino acids: CASSFPGGPVNEQFF. As DNA, the CDR3 is TGCGCCAGCAGCTTTCCGGGAGGGCCAGTCAATGAGCAGTTCTTC.

The V and J genes are TRBV11-3 and TRBJ2-3, with D possibly TRBD2 on 5 matching bases. Trimming shortened V by 4 bases and J by 2 bases, and 10 bases separated the two germline ends. Germline CDR1 is SGHNT and CDR2 is YENEEA. The CDR3 spans 14 residues. CDR3 sequence (DNA): TGTGCCAGCAGCTCGGGGTCGATCACAGATACGCAGTATTTT. Protein product: CASSSGSITDTQYF.

The chain is built from TRBV19 and TRBJ1-5, with 7 bases fitting TRBD1. Germline values: CDR1 LNHDA, CDR2 SQIVND (reference sequence). The CDR3 runs to 14 residues. After removal of 6 bases from V and 7 bases from J, the junction contained 9 bases not matched to a gene. CDR3 bases: TGTGCCAGTAGGGGGGACAGAGCGATCCAGCCCCAGCATTTT. Its protein product is CASRGDRAIQPQHF.

This clone was detected only once. The J gene is TRBJ1-6, the V gene TRBV6-5, with TRBD1 matching 9 bases. This CDR3 contains 15 residues. Germline CDR1 reads MNHEY; CDR2 reads SVGAGI. J gave up 11 bases and V 7 bases, and 12 bases lay outside the gene matches. CDR3 sequence reads: CASTLRGQGRTPLHF. As DNA, the CDR3 is TGTGCCAGCACCCTCCGGGGACAGGGTAGGACACCCCTCCACTTT.

The chain carries TRBV6-2 or TRBV6-3 and TRBJ1-2; maybe TRBD1 (6 bases). V gave up 7 bases and J gave up 5 bases, with 23 bases separating them. Germline V lookup: CDR1 MNHEY, CDR2 SVGEGT. The CDR3 contains 16 residues. The DNA of the CDR3 is TGTGCCAGCAACCCGCACGGGACATCGATCTCTTATGGCTACACCTTC. Its translation: CASNPHGTSISYGYTF.

V usage is TRBV4-3 and J usage is TRBJ2-5; D not certain. The germline gives CDR1 LGHNA, CDR2 YSLEER. Trimming left V 4 bases short and J 5 bases short, with 8 bases between. This CDR3 has 12 residues. The chain's CDR3 is CASSPRMETQYF. CDR3 DNA: TGCGCCAGCAGCCCGCGGATGGAGACCCAGTACTTC.

This clone was counted a single time. This chain joins TRBV3-1 (or the pseudogene TRBV3-2) and TRBJ1-6; 8 bases match TRBD1. This CDR3 contains 14 residues. Germline V gene sequence: CDR1 LGHDT, CDR2 YNNKEL (reference sequence). J gave up 10 bases and V 1 base, and 3 bases lay outside the gene matches. The CDR3 DNA is TGTGCCAGCAGCCAAGTACAGGGGGACTCACCCCTCCACTTT. Protein: CASSQVQGDSPLHF.

On this clone: Within the sample, other DNA sequences also encode this same CDR3. The chain joins TRBV9 to TRBJ2-2, with a possible D match to TRBD2 (6 bases). Per germline, CDR1 SGDLS and CDR2 YYNGEE. V was cut by 2 bases and J by 3 bases, with 11 bases left in between. The CDR3 spans 15 residues. The CDR3 reads CASSVAPGDTGELFF. The CDR3 coding sequence is TGTGCCAGCAGCGTTGCCCCGGGAGACACCGGGGAGCTGTTTTTT.

V usage is TRBV7-2 and J usage is TRBJ2-1, with TRBD2 matching over 7 bases. Germline loops: CDR1 SGHTA, CDR2 FQGNSA. Trimming cost V 3 bases and J 4 bases; bases outside gene matches: 6. This CDR3 is built from 15 residues. The CDR3 is CASSLVRGEYNEQFF. The DNA for the CDR3 is TGTGCCAGCAGCTTGGTCCGGGGGGAATACAATGAGCAGTTCTTC.